The subject of this entry is one T cell receptor beta chain. The antigen is undetermined. This record comes from a study of blood T cells in healthy people across ages. Whole-study results and caveats: Among T cells, TCR beta diversity per million cells dropped roughly linearly as age rose.

Germline V gene data show CDR1 as DFQATT and CDR2 as SNEGSKA (reference sequence). V shed 1 base and J 7 bases; nucleotides not matched to a gene: 7. CDR3 length equals 15 residues. It was with a sample-barcoded 5' primer and a J-beta primer mix that a second PCR of roughly 6 to 11 cycles was run. Each CDR3 protein is one row after TCRdb ran MiXCR on the 5' RACE reads. The profile shows 1.4 million to 1.5 million distinct CDR3 sequences, about 43% of them singletons. The chain uses TRBV20-1 and TRBJ1-6, with TRBD1 identical over 7 bases. Sequencing was done on a sample of blood. The source is a woman aged 18-29 years in good health. The CDR3 DNA sequence: TGCAGTGCTAGAGTCCCGGGGACAGTCAATTCACCCCTCCACTTT. This translates into CSARVPGTVNSPLHF.